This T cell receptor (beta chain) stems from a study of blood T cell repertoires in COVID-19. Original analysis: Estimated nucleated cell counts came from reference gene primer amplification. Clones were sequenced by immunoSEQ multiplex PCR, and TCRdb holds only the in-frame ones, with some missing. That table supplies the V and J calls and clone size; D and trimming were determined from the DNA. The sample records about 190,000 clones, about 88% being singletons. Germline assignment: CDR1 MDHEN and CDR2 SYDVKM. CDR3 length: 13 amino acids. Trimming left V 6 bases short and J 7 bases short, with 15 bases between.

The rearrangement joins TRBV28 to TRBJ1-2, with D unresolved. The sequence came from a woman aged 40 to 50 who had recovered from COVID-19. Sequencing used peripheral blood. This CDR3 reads CASRNPGGPGYTF. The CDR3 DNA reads TGTGCCAGCAGGAACCCAGGTGGCCCTGGCTACACCTTC.